This TCR beta chain was identified during a study of pediatric ulcerative colitis. This clone came up a few times. Its antigen is not known. Study-wide results and limits: Clonal expansions reduced rectal repertoire diversity in acute severe colitis. Two rectal CDR3 clonotypes occurred in all ulcerative colitis patients.

TCRdb keeps only in-frame clones here, not all; method: immunoSEQ multiplex PCR. The table lists 20,000 to 30,000 clones, approximately 71% of them singletons. During colonoscopy, one to two rectal pinch biopsies were collected. No immunosuppressive drugs were given to ulcerative colitis patients before diagnostic colonoscopy. The CDR3 extends over 14 amino acids. Germline loops: CDR1 MNHNS, CDR2 SASEGT. V shed 4 bases and J shed 5 bases, with 11 bases lying between them. The sequenced material came from gut tissue. The receptor was derived from a boy aged 5 to 17 with severe ulcerative colitis. The gene calls are TRBV6-1 and TRBJ1-4, with D hard to call. Here the CDR3 reads CASSVSLLNEKLFF. CDR3 DNA: TGTGCCAGCAGTGTGAGCTTACTAAATGAAAAACTGTTTTTT.